One sample yielded the 23 T cell receptor beta chains listed below, sequenced in a study of technical replicates of blood from a few donors. Only in-frame clones appear in the TCRdb table, and some are missing; sequencing was by immunoSEQ multiplex PCR. Of roughly 80,000 clones listed, around 96% are singletons. Sequences were obtained from T cells isolated from PBMCs. These receptors were collected from a human donor in good health.

The V and J genes are TRBV7-8 and TRBJ2-1, with 7 bases aligning to TRBD2. The CDR3 totals 16 residues. Germline V gene sequence: CDR1 SGHVS, CDR2 FQNEAQ. Trimming removed 0 bases from V and 7 bases from J; junction bases left unmatched: 9. The CDR3 loop is CASSLAVTGAGNEQFF. The CDR3 DNA follows: TGTGCCAGCAGCTTAGCTGTTACGGGAGCGGGGAATGAGCAGTTCTTC.

Here the CDR3 reads CASSLTGQGYYEQYF. As DNA, the CDR3 is TGCGCCAGCAGCTTGACGGGACAGGGTTACTACGAGCAGTACTTC. The V gene is TRBV5-1, the J gene TRBJ2-7, with 9 bases lining up with TRBD1. Unmatched junction bases numbered 5, after V lost 1 base and J lost 3 bases. This CDR3 comprises 15 residues. In germline, CDR1 is SGHRS, CDR2 YFSETQ.

In the case of this clone: Other DNA sequences in this specimen translate into the identical CDR3. V usage is TRBV18 and J usage is TRBJ2-7, with D possibly matching TRBD2 (5 bases). Trimming left V 0 bases short and J 4 bases short, with 7 bases between. In germline, CDR1 is KGHSH, CDR2 LQKENI. The CDR3 spans 13 residues. As DNA, the CDR3 is TGTGCCAGCTCACCACCCGGCGGGTACGAGCAGTACTTC. It is translated as CASSPPGGYEQYF.

The chain links TRBV6-6 to TRBJ2-1; possibly TRBD1 for D (6 bases). V lost 5 bases and J lost 7, with 15 bases in between. The CDR3 has 14 residues. Germline V gives CDR1 MNHNY, CDR2 SVGAGI (reference sequence). For the CDR3, the DNA is TGTGCCAGCAGTCCTCTAAGGGGGTATAATGAGCAGTTCTTC. Translating it yields CASSPLRGYNEQFF.

This rearrangement joins TRBV29-1 to TRBJ2-7; D not resolved. This CDR3 has 13 residues. Trimming took off 4 bases at V and 0 bases at J, with 10 bases between the two ends. Germline CDR1 SQVTM, CDR2 ANQGSEA. Written as DNA, the CDR3 is TGCAGCGTTGTTTACCCGAGCTCCTACGAGCAGTACTTC. This encodes CSVVYPSSYEQYF.

V usage is TRBV20-1 and J usage is TRBJ1-2; 7 nucleotides agree with TRBD1. Germline V CDR1 and CDR2: DFQATT, SNEGSKA (reference sequence). The CDR3 is made up of 11 amino acids. The CDR3 spells CRAGGRNGYTF. CDR3 bases: TGCAGGGCAGGGGGTCGGAATGGCTACACCTTC.

This clone appeared once. The gene calls are TRBV19 and TRBJ1-1; no firm D call. Germline V gene data show CDR1 as LNHDA and CDR2 as SQIVND (reference sequence). The length of the CDR3 is 13 residues. V was trimmed by 5 bases and J by 1 base, leaving 8 bases between them. In DNA form, the CDR3 reads TGTGCCAGTAGTCGGCGGCCGAACACTGAAGCTTTCTTT. It yields the protein CASSRRPNTEAFF.

The chain is built from TRBV5-4 and TRBJ1-1, with D perhaps matching TRBD1 (6 bases). Trimming stripped 4 bases from V and 5 bases from J, with 9 bases between. The CDR3 has 12 residues. Looked up from germline, CDR1 is SGHNT and CDR2 is YYREEE (reference sequence). The CDR3 nucleotides read TGTGCCAGCAGCAGAAGGGGGACTGAAGCTTTCTTT. Its translation: CASSRRGTEAFF.

The V call is TRBV6-6, the J call TRBJ2-5, with 11 bases that match TRBD1. With V trimmed by 6 bases and J by 5 bases, 8 bases remained unmatched. The CDR3 runs to 15 residues. The germline CDR1 and CDR2 sequences are MNHNY and SVGAGI (reference sequence). CDR3 nucleotides: TGTGCCAGCAGCTACGGGACAGGGGGAGGGGAGACCCAGTACTTC. Its translation is CASSYGTGGGETQYF.

The rearrangement links TRBV9 to TRBJ2-3; D possibly corresponds to TRBD2 (5 bases). V was shortened by 0 bases and J by 5 bases, with 13 bases between the two germline ends. The CDR3 is made up of 15 amino acids. The germline V gene encodes CDR1 SGDLS and CDR2 YYNGEE. CDR3 DNA sequence: TGTGCCAGCAGCGTAGACAGTACCGGGATAGATACGCAGTATTTT. It translates to CASSVDSTGIDTQYF.

The chain is built from TRBV30 and TRBJ2-1; no clear D gene. Between the trimmed V and J ends, which lost 1 base and 7 bases, there was a span of 5 bases. CDR1 and CDR2 from the germline V gene are GTSNPN and SVGIG (reference sequence). The CDR3 length is 11 residues. Here the CDR3 reads CAWSGANEQFF. DNA for the CDR3: TGTGCCTGGAGTGGGGCGAATGAGCAGTTCTTC.

CDR3 bases: TGTGCCAGCAGCTTAGCGAGGGCACCTGGGGCCAACGTCCTGACTTTC. Its protein is CASSLARAPGANVLTF. The chain carries TRBV7-9 and TRBJ2-6, with a weak D call TRBD2 (5 bases). This CDR3 is 16 amino acids long. V lost 0 bases to trimming and J lost 2 bases, with 8 bases between them. Germline V gene lookup returns CDR1 SEHNR and CDR2 FQNEAQ (reference sequence). The full variable domain, completed using reference TRBV7-9 and TRBJ2-6, is DTGVSQNPRHKITKRGQNVTFRCDPISEHNRLYWYRQTLGQGPEFLTYFQNEAQLEKSRLLSDRFSAERPKGSFSTLEIQRTEQGDSAMYLCASSLARAPGANVLTFGAGSRLTVL.

The genes are TRBV2 and TRBJ2-3; TRBD1 matches at 11 bases. Trimming took 10 bases from V and 2 from J; bases not matched to a gene: 11. Germline-derived CDR1 and CDR2 are SNHLY and FYNNEI. CDR3 length: 16 residues. For the CDR3, the DNA is TGTGCCATCAACCCTGGGACAGGGGGTCTCACAGATACGCAGTATTTT. Its translation: CAINPGTGGLTDTQYF.

The chain has TRBV29-1 and TRBJ2-3, with TRBD2 identical over 7 bases. CDR3 length: 15 residues. Germline values: CDR1 SQVTM, CDR2 ANQGSEA. The J segment lost 4 bases and the V segment lost 3 bases, leaving 10 bases of the junction unmatched. CDR3 DNA sequence: TGCAGCGTTGACAGGAGCGGAGCGGGACCAGATACGCAGTATTTT. It is translated as CSVDRSGAGPDTQYF.

The chain joins TRBV27 to TRBJ2-7, with 9 bases that match TRBD2. Germline V lookup: CDR1 MNHEY, CDR2 SMNVEV (reference sequence). The CDR3 totals 14 residues. V shed 1 base, J shed 7 bases, and the junction held 5 bases outside the gene matches. Here the CDR3 reads CASSLLPSGEEQYF. Here the CDR3 DNA reads TGTGCCAGCAGTTTATTGCCTAGCGGGGAAGAGCAGTACTTC.

V is TRBV19 and J is TRBJ1-2; D call uncertain. Germline V gene data show CDR1 as LNHDA and CDR2 as SQIVND (reference sequence). There are 11 residues in the CDR3. V gave up 8 bases and J gave up 3 bases, with 7 bases separating them. The CDR3 sequence: CASREDYGYTF. The CDR3 nucleotides read TGTGCCAGTCGGGAGGACTATGGCTACACCTTC.

The V gene is TRBV19, the J gene TRBJ2-2, with D unresolved. This CDR3 spans 15 amino acids. Per germline, CDR1 LNHDA and CDR2 SQIVND (reference sequence). Trimming stripped 4 bases from V and 0 bases from J, with 9 bases between. CDR3: CASSTQTSNTGELFF. CDR3 coding DNA: TGTGCCAGTAGTACCCAGACATCGAACACCGGGGAGCTGTTTTTT. Filled out from reference TRBV19 and TRBJ2-2, the complete variable domain reads DGGITQSPKYLFRKEGQNVTLSCEQNLNHDAMYWYRQDPGQGLRLIYYSQIVNDFQKGDIAEGYSVSREKKESFPLTVTSAQKNPTAFYLCASSTQTSNTGELFFGEGSRLTVL.

The V call is TRBV4-1, the J call TRBJ1-1; weak D call: TRBD1 (5 bases). Trimming stripped 3 bases from V and 6 bases from J, with 17 bases between. The CDR3 runs 15 residues. The V gene's germline CDR1 is MGHRA and CDR2 YSYEKL. The CDR3 spells CASSQSDPGVAEAFF. The CDR3, as DNA: TGCGCCAGCAGCCAGTCGGACCCGGGGGTCGCTGAAGCTTTCTTT.

The J gene is TRBJ2-3, the V gene TRBV6-1, with 7 bases identical to TRBD2. After removal of 4 bases from V and 8 bases from J, the junction contained 15 bases not matched to a gene. Germline V CDR1 and CDR2: MNHNS, SASEGT. The CDR3 spans 16 residues. This chain's CDR3 is CASSVHRDLTGGTQYF. CDR3 bases: TGTGCCAGCAGTGTACACCGCGACCTAACGGGAGGTACGCAGTATTTT.

This clone occurred a few times. The CDR3 DNA follows: TGTGCCAGTAAGCTGGGGGCCACCGAAGCTTTCTTT. It codes for CASKLGATEAFF. V and J are TRBV19 and TRBJ1-1, with a tentative D call TRBD1 (6 bases). The CDR3 is 12 residues long. Germline values: CDR1 LNHDA, CDR2 SQIVND (reference sequence). V was trimmed by 7 bases and J by 8 bases, leaving 14 bases between them.

Only one count was recorded for this clone. V is TRBV27 and J is TRBJ2-1, with 9 bases identical to TRBD1. V lost 2 bases and J lost 0; bases outside the gene matches: 11. The CDR3 covers 19 residues. Germline CDR1 reads MNHEY; CDR2 reads SMNVEV (reference sequence). The CDR3 nucleotides read TGTGCCAGCAGTTTAATACCCGGGACAGGGTTAGTCTCCTACAATGAGCAGTTCTTC. It yields the protein CASSLIPGTGLVSYNEQFF.

The chain carries TRBV6-4 and TRBJ1-2, with D hard to call. V was clipped by 1 base and J by 8 bases, with 11 bases between them. The CDR3 spans 13 residues. CDR1 is MRHNA and CDR2 is SNTAGT in the germline V gene. The CDR3 spells CASSDYGGRGYTF. Written as DNA, the CDR3 is TGTGCCAGCAGTGACTATGGAGGGAGAGGCTACACCTTC.

This sequence joins TRBV5-4 and TRBJ2-5; TRBD2 aligns across 8 bases. Germline loops: CDR1 SGHNT, CDR2 YYREEE (reference sequence). CDR3 size: 13 residues. V lost 6 bases to trimming and J lost 5 bases; unmatched junction nucleotides: 6. This CDR3 reads CASTRGGGETQYF. The CDR3, as DNA: TGTGCCAGCACACGGGGGGGTGGTGAGACCCAGTACTTC.